The 10 T cell receptor beta chains below were found in one sample sequenced in a study of CD8+ T cells in alopecia areata. Treatment specified: oral pan-JAK inhibitor, 5-10 mg twice daily. Extracted RNA was reverse transcribed into cDNA, the sequencing template. Assay used: immunoSEQ multiplex PCR; TCRdb lists only in-frame clones, some missing. The sample lists about 130,000 clones, around 50% seen once, with approximately 15% in the top ten. The material was CD8+ T cells sorted from blood, obtained at week 4, from a patient treated with tofacitinib. The receptors derive from a human donor with alopecia areata.

This chain joins TRBV10-3 and TRBJ1-2; D gene uncertain. The CDR3 is made up of 14 amino acids. CDR1 ENHRY and CDR2 SYGVKD come from the germline V gene. The V end was cut by 3 bases, the J end by 5 bases, with 13 bases between. The CDR3 DNA is TGTGCCATCAGTGAATTCGGACGGGTATATGGCTACACCTTC. Residues: CAISEFGRVYGYTF.

This chain uses TRBV4-1 with TRBJ2-3; 7 nucleotides line up with TRBD1. The CDR3 is made up of 15 amino acids. With V trimmed by 4 bases and J by 3 bases, 7 bases remained unmatched. Germline V gene lookup returns CDR1 MGHRA and CDR2 YSYEKL. CDR3 sequence (DNA): TGCGCCAGCAGCCCGGTGACAGGGTTTACAGATACGCAGTATTTT. Amino acids: CASSPVTGFTDTQYF.

This chain uses TRBV13 with TRBJ2-5; D not certain. The CDR3 extends over 15 amino acids. Germline CDR1 is PRHDT and CDR2 is FYEKMQ (reference sequence). Trimming shortened V by 2 bases and J by 1 base, and 11 bases separated the two germline ends. CDR3 DNA sequence: TGTGCCAGCAGCTTACACGCCTTTCCCCAAGAGACCCAGTACTTC. Translated, it gives CASSLHAFPQETQYF.

Details on this clone: The sample holds other DNA sequences that translate to the same CDR3. This chain connects TRBV5-1 to TRBJ2-7; the D call may be TRBD1 or TRBD2 (6 bases each). This CDR3 is built from 14 residues. Trimming removed 2 bases from V and 1 base from J, with 10 bases in between. The germline V gene encodes CDR1 SGHRS and CDR2 YFSETQ. The CDR3 here is CASSLEGGSYEQYF. In nucleotides, the CDR3 is TGCGCCAGCAGCTTAGAGGGGGGATCCTACGAGCAGTACTTC.

The genes are TRBV9 and TRBJ1-4, with no clear D. Trimming left V 0 bases short and J 7 bases short, with 13 bases between. Germline CDR1 is SGDLS and CDR2 is YYNGEE. The CDR3 consists of 15 residues. In DNA form, the CDR3 reads TGTGCCAGCAGCGTAGCTTCATCCGGAGGTGAAAAACTGTTTTTT. It is translated as CASSVASSGGEKLFF.

V and J are TRBV4-1 and TRBJ1-6; 7 nucleotides line up with TRBD1. Per germline, CDR1 MGHRA and CDR2 YSYEKL. The junction had 5 bases not matched to a gene; V was cut back by 0 bases and J by 9 bases. There are 15 residues in the CDR3. In DNA form, the CDR3 reads TGCGCCAGCAGCCAAGATTGGGACAGCGCTTCACCCCTCCACTTT. This gives the protein CASSQDWDSASPLHF.

The genes are TRBV5-1 and TRBJ2-7; D remains unclear. The length of the CDR3 is 13 residues. The germline CDR1 and CDR2 sequences are SGHRS and YFSETQ. Trimming pared 0 bases from V and 5 bases from J, leaving 9 bases between. The CDR3 bases are TGCGCCAGCAGCTTGGACGATCTCGACGAGCAGTACTTC. Translation: CASSLDDLDEQYF.

V and J are TRBV5-8 and TRBJ2-2, with D perhaps TRBD2 (5 bases). The ends were cut back, 0 bases at V and 5 bases at J, with 14 bases in the middle. This CDR3 has 16 amino acids. The germline gives CDR1 SGHTS, CDR2 YDEGEE. The CDR3 reads CASSLAGLIGTGELFF. CDR3 coding DNA: TGTGCCAGCAGCTTGGCCGGACTCATAGGGACCGGGGAGCTGTTTTTT.

V gene TRBV5-4 combines with J gene TRBJ2-7; D unclear. Trimming removed 2 bases from V and 2 bases from J, with 5 bases in between. The germline V gene has CDR1 SGHNT and CDR2 YYREEE (reference sequence). This CDR3 has 12 residues. The CDR3 here is CASSFGPYEQYF. The CDR3 bases are TGTGCCAGCAGCTTCGGTCCCTACGAGCAGTACTTC.

The sample holds a few counts of this clone. The V gene is TRBV23-1, the J gene TRBJ1-4; 7 bases agree with TRBD1. TRBV23-1 is an ORF, and what it does is uncertain. The V and J ends lost 3 bases and 7 bases, in that order; junction bases with no gene match: 17. The CDR3 has 18 amino acids. CDR3: CASSHSIFYRGSGEKLFF. As DNA, the CDR3 is TGCGCCAGCAGTCATTCGATCTTCTACAGGGGATCGGGTGAAAAACTGTTTTTT.